This TCR beta chain was recorded in a study of regulatory T cells. The study's findings and limits: Patient repertoires had restricted TRB V-J pairs and skewed V and J usage, most in Tregs. In CD3G-deficient patients, conventional CD4+ T cells were enriched for hydrophobic CDR3 residues at positions 6 and 7.

Autoimmunity was present in every CD3G-deficient patient, worse in two. Patients, 2 to 39 years old, had expanded memory T-cell proportions. CD4+ cells were sorted into CD25-high CD127-low regulatory cells and CD25-low CD127-high conventional cells. Amplification used 52 TRBV primers and 13 TRBJ primers. Libraries were prepared by immunoSEQ multiplex PCR; TCRdb keeps only in-frame clonotypes and omits some of them. The sample shows some 31,000 clones, roughly 92% of them seen only once. From germline, CDR1 is MDHEN and CDR2 SYDVKM. The CDR3 contains 11 residues. J was trimmed by 4 bases and V by 11 bases; bases with no gene match: 4. About this clone: As yet, its antigen is unknown.

The clonotype originates from a child under 10 years old with CD3G deficiency. Sequences were obtained from conventional CD4+ T cells sorted from blood. The V gene is TRBV28, the J gene TRBJ2-7; 8 bases fit TRBD1. CDR3: CASGGNYEQYF. CDR3 bases: TGTGCCTCAGGGGGCAATTACGAGCAGTACTTC.